Listed here is a single TCR beta chain. Its antigen remains unidentified. A much larger clone sits a single nucleotide away, making a read error possible. Unique molecular identifiers were carried by the TCR beta cDNA libraries. TCRdb re-derived calls from the PCR reads in MiXCR, one entry per CDR3 protein. The table lists about 200,000 distinct CDR3 sequences, 29% of them singletons. This sample was taken from a study of post-analysis software for immune sequencing data. Across the whole study: The courses of disease that were included comprised relapsing-remitting, secondary progressive and progressive-relapsing multiple sclerosis. Points from the study as a whole: Comparison with controls showed significantly lower normalized Chao1 diversity in multiple sclerosis patients. There were a few TRBV segments more frequent in patients than controls, and TRBV5-6, TRBV5-1 and TRBV20-1 were among them.

Trimming cost V 0 bases and J 4 bases, with 9 bases left between them. The CDR3 has 14 amino acids. Germline CDR1 and CDR2: MGHRA and YSYEKL. This chain joins TRBV4-1 and TRBJ1-2; no clear D gene. Source material: blood. This receptor was identified in a girl under 18 with multiple sclerosis. CDR3 coding DNA: TGCGCCAGCAGCCAAGAGGAGATAAGCTATGGCTACACCTTC. Its protein is CASSQEEISYGYTF.